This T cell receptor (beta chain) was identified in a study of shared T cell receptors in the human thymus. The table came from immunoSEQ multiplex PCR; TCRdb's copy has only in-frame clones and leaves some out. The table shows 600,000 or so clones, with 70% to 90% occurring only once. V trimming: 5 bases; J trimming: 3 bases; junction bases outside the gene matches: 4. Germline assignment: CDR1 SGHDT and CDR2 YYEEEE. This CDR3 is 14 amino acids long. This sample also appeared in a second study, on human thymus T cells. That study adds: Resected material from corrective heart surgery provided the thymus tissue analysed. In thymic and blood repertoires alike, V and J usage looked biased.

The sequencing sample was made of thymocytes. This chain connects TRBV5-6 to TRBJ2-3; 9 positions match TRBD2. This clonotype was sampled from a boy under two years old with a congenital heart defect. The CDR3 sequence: CASSSGRGTDTQYF. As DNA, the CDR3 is TGTGCCAGCAGTAGCGGGAGAGGGACAGATACGCAGTATTTT.